A single sample gave rise to the 23 T cell receptor beta chains below, sequenced in a study of cytomegalovirus exposure and HLA in healthy donors. PCR used 60 Vbeta primers and 13 Jbeta primers. TCRdb keeps only in-frame clones here, not all; method: immunoSEQ multiplex PCR. The profile shows roughly 150,000 clones, 65% to 70% of them singletons. Sequenced: PBMCs. The receptor set was obtained from a man between 25 and 39 years old in good health and CMV-seropositive.

CDR3 amino acids: CASSRGQPLPNTQYF. CDR3 nucleotides: TGTGCCAGCAGCAGGGGACAGCCACTACCTAATACGCAGTATTTT. The chain links TRBV21-1 to TRBJ2-3; TRBD1 is the table's D call, not checked against the DNA. TRBV21-1 is a listed pseudogene. This CDR3 region has 15 residues.

This clone was detected a few times. This chain connects TRBV9 to TRBJ1-5; D possibly corresponds to TRBD1 (6 bases). This CDR3 spans 16 amino acids. The ends were cut back, 0 bases at V and 2 bases at J, with 12 bases in the middle. Germline V CDR1 and CDR2: SGDLS, YYNGEE. CDR3 nucleotide sequence: TGTGCCAGCAGCGTAGGTGGGGGCTCGGGCAATCAGCCCCAGCATTTT. Protein: CASSVGGGSGNQPQHF. Full variable domain (remainder filled in from reference TRBV9 and TRBJ1-5): DSGVTQTPKHLITATGQRVTLRCSPRSGDLSVYWYQQSLDQGLQFLIQYYNGEERAKGNILERFSAQQFPDLHSELNLSSLELGDSALYFCASSVGGGSGNQPQHFGDGTRLSIL.

The chain carries TRBV19 and TRBJ1-5, with D unresolved. Trimming shortened V by 3 bases and J by 4 bases, and 13 bases separated the two germline ends. The CDR3 loop spans 15 amino acids. Germline CDR1 reads LNHDA; CDR2 reads SQIVND (reference sequence). This chain's CDR3 is CASSMRKRGNQPQHF. The CDR3 region has the DNA TGTGCCAGTAGTATGAGGAAACGGGGAAATCAGCCCCAGCATTTT.

The chain is built from TRBV10-3 and TRBJ1-1; unclear D gene. Germline V lookup: CDR1 ENHRY, CDR2 SYGVKD. The length of the CDR3 is 15 residues. V was clipped by 4 bases and J by 3 bases, with 15 bases between them. The CDR3 is CAISGTQRTDTEAFF. The CDR3 DNA follows: TGTGCCATCAGTGGGACTCAGAGGACGGACACTGAAGCTTTCTTT.

In this sample, this clone turned up a few times. This sequence joins TRBV5-1 and TRBJ1-1; D is uncertain. The V and J ends lost 3 bases and 2 bases respectively, with 8 bases between them. The CDR3 sequence is 13 residues long. Germline lookup yields CDR1 SGHRS and CDR2 YFSETQ. In nucleotides, the CDR3 is TGCGCCAGCAGCTCAGCGGGAAACACTGAAGCTTTCTTT. Protein sequence: CASSSAGNTEAFF.

The chain employs TRBV10-1 and TRBJ2-7, with 7 bases identical to TRBD1. The CDR3 is 14 residues long. With V trimmed by 3 bases and J by 2 bases, 4 bases remained unmatched. Germline V lookup: CDR1 WNHNN, CDR2 SYGVQD (reference sequence). CDR3 sequence (DNA): TGCGCCAGCAGTGAAGGGGGCTTCCCCTACGAGCAGTACTTC. It translates to CASSEGGFPYEQYF.

This clone was counted once. This chain connects TRBV6-5 to TRBJ1-1; D is perhaps TRBD1 (5 bases). The CDR3 contains 14 residues. Between the trimmed V and J ends, which lost 4 bases and 0 bases, there was a span of 9 bases. Germline V gene sequence: CDR1 MNHEY, CDR2 SVGAGI. DNA for the CDR3: TGTGCCAGCAGTTTGGGGGGTATGAACACTGAAGCTTTCTTT. Its protein product is CASSLGGMNTEAFF.

The rearrangement uses TRBV10-3 and TRBJ2-2; D is undetermined. Per the germline V gene, CDR1 is ENHRY and CDR2 is SYGVKD. With 11 bases removed from V and 0 bases from J, the gap between germline ends came to 7 bases. The CDR3 is 12 residues long. The CDR3 DNA sequence: TGTGCCTCCGGTCCGAACACCGGGGAGCTGTTTTTT. Residues: CASGPNTGELFF.

The genes are TRBV30 and TRBJ1-1; unclear D gene. Trimming stripped 2 bases from V and 9 bases from J, with 13 bases between. The CDR3 spans 12 residues. Germline V gene data show CDR1 as GTSNPN and CDR2 as SVGIG (reference sequence). The DNA for the CDR3 is TGTGCCTGGAGTCCAGAAACCCTGCAAGCTTTCTTT. It is translated as CAWSPETLQAFF.

The chain links TRBV12-5 to TRBJ2-2; TRBD2 matches at 8 bases. The CDR3 has 19 amino acids. Germline values: CDR1 LGHNT, CDR2 FRNRAP. Losses at the gene ends were 1 base for V and 6 bases for J; bases not matched to a gene: 16. The CDR3 sequence: CASGLAAPEVAGPSGELFF. CDR3 sequence (DNA): TGTGCTAGTGGTTTGGCGGCCCCTGAGGTAGCGGGGCCTTCCGGGGAGCTGTTTTTT.

This clone was observed a few times. The chain is built from TRBV28 and TRBJ2-5; possibly TRBD2 for D (6 bases). The CDR3 runs 14 residues. CDR1 and CDR2 from the germline V gene are MDHEN and SYDVKM. Trimming took off 3 bases at V and 4 bases at J, with 12 bases between the two ends. In DNA, the CDR3 is TGTGCCAGCAGTTTTAGGAACGGGAGAGAGACCCAGTACTTC. Encoded protein: CASSFRNGRETQYF.

The CDR3 DNA reads TGTGCCAGCAGCGTAAGTTCAGGGGAGTACGGCGAGCAGTACTTC. It encodes CASSVSSGEYGEQYF. The J gene is TRBJ2-7, the V gene TRBV9; D may be TRBD1 (6 bases). CDR3 length equals 15 residues. Germline-derived CDR1 and CDR2 are SGDLS and YYNGEE. Trimming removed 1 base at V and 6 bases at J, with 17 bases between.

In this sample, this clone turned up a few times. The chain couples TRBV10-3 to TRBJ2-2, with D uncertain. Germline V gene lookup returns CDR1 ENHRY and CDR2 SYGVKD. The ends were cut back, 6 bases at V and 6 bases at J, with 11 bases in the middle. CDR3 length equals 13 residues. The CDR3: CAIRVVEPGELFF. CDR3 coding DNA: TGTGCCATCAGAGTAGTTGAACCCGGGGAGCTGTTTTTT.

The chain recombines TRBV18 with TRBJ1-2; no clear D. The V gene's germline CDR1 is KGHSH and CDR2 LQKENI. The germline V and J ends were trimmed by 1 base and 8 bases, with 11 bases remaining between them. The CDR3 is 13 amino acids. CDR3 coding DNA: TGTGCCAGCTCACCACTAGGAGAGGCCGGCTACACCTTC. This sequence encodes CASSPLGEAGYTF.

V gene TRBV7-6 combines with J gene TRBJ1-4, with TRBD1 matching over 7 bases. Unmatched junction bases numbered 6, after V lost 5 bases and J lost 3 bases. This CDR3 contains 15 residues. Germline V gene data show CDR1 as SGHVS and CDR2 as FNYEAQ. The CDR3, as DNA: TGTGCCAGCAGCCCCCTAGGGGGCCCTAATGAAAAACTGTTTTTT. It yields the protein CASSPLGGPNEKLFF.

This chain joins TRBV5-1 and TRBJ2-3, with D perhaps TRBD2 (7 bases). The CDR3 consists of 18 residues. Per the germline V gene, CDR1 is SGHRS and CDR2 is YFSETQ. Trimming left V 7 bases short and J 2 bases short, with 26 bases between. CDR3 bases: TGCGCCAGCGGCCAGGACAGCGAGGGAGGGTTCCCCACAGATACGCAGTATTTT. Protein sequence: CASGQDSEGGFPTDTQYF.

The chain links TRBV29-1 to TRBJ2-1; 9 nucleotides align to TRBD1. The CDR3 is 14 amino acids. The germline gives CDR1 SQVTM, CDR2 ANQGSEA. The J segment lost 6 bases and the V segment lost 2 bases, leaving 5 bases of the junction unmatched. The CDR3: CSVERDRAVNEQFF. In DNA form, the CDR3 reads TGCAGCGTTGAACGGGACAGGGCGGTCAATGAGCAGTTCTTC.

This rearrangement joins TRBV4-1 to TRBJ2-5, with D unresolved. Trimming stripped 0 bases from V and 0 bases from J, with 8 bases between. In germline, CDR1 is MGHRA, CDR2 YSYEKL. This CDR3 comprises 15 residues. As DNA, the CDR3 is TGCGCCAGCAGCCAAGAATTCGGTTACCAAGAGACCCAGTACTTC. It is translated as CASSQEFGYQETQYF.

The chain couples TRBV19 to TRBJ2-7; D gene unclear. V lost 4 bases to trimming and J lost 0 bases, with 10 bases between them. Germline CDR1 reads LNHDA; CDR2 reads SQIVND (reference sequence). The CDR3 length is 14 residues. This chain's CDR3 is CASSTSGSSYEQYF. CDR3 DNA sequence: TGTGCCAGTAGTACCTCAGGTAGCTCCTACGAGCAGTACTTC.

The chain carries TRBV13 and TRBJ2-4; tentatively, D is TRBD2 (5 bases). Trimming cost V 5 bases and J 8 bases, with 7 bases left between them. Per the germline V gene, CDR1 is PRHDT and CDR2 is FYEKMQ (reference sequence). CDR3 length: 11 amino acids. DNA for the CDR3: TGTGCCAGCAGCGACGGGGACATTCAGTACTTC. Its translation is CASSDGDIQYF.

The chain couples TRBV4-2 to TRBJ2-7; D might be TRBD2 (5 bases). Trimming removed 0 bases from V and 4 bases from J, with 10 bases in between. Germline V gives CDR1 LGHNA, CDR2 YNFKEQ. CDR3 length: 14 residues. The CDR3: CASSQDTGSYEQYF. The CDR3 DNA follows: TGTGCCAGCAGCCAAGATACGGGGAGTTACGAGCAGTACTTC.

With respect to this clone: At one boundary the junction diverges from the germline segment, which might be a read error. The chain employs TRBV7-9 and TRBJ1-2; TRBD1 matches 10 bases. Germline CDR1 SEHNR, CDR2 FQNEAQ (reference sequence). This CDR3 comprises 13 residues. CDR3 nucleotides: TGTTCCAGCAGCATAGGGACAGGGGACGGCTACACCTTC. Its protein product is CSSSIGTGDGYTF.

A single count supports this clone. The chain couples TRBV28 to TRBJ1-6; a weak D match, TRBD1 (6 bases). Germline-derived CDR1 and CDR2 are MDHEN and SYDVKM. V was clipped by 5 bases and J by 8 bases, with 10 bases between them. The CDR3 contains 13 residues. The CDR3 DNA reads as TGTGCCAGCAGTCGACAGGAAGATTCACCCCTCCACTTT. Translating gives CASSRQEDSPLHF.